One TCR beta chain is described in this entry. Its specificity is unknown. Graves' hyperthyroidism is called stable when ophthalmopathy does not progress within 18 months. Patients aged 18 to 65 had newly diagnosed hyperthyroidism lasting under 2 months. The sample is drawn from a study of T cells in Graves' hyperthyroidism and ophthalmopathy. General study points: Among thyroid clonotypes expanded above 0.001, most also appeared in blood. Classification by a 13 V-J model distinguished ophthalmopathy from stable hyperthyroidism.

This CDR3 has 15 residues. Trimming took 0 bases from V and 6 from J, leaving 13 bases between them. Per germline, CDR1 KGHSH and CDR2 LQKENI. Amplified regions were TCR beta CDR3 sequences from RNA transcripts. Primed by the HTBI set, a first-round RT-PCR was run on the TCR CDR3. From the multiplex PCR reads, TCRdb called clonotypes with MiXCR, one entry per CDR3 protein. Of more than 650,000 distinct CDR3 sequences listed, about 15% are singletons. The source is a woman aged 18-29 years with Graves' hyperthyroidism. This sequence joins TRBV18 and TRBJ2-3; D might be TRBD2 (6 bases). Sample: blood. The CDR3 reads CASSPPTRGEDTQYF. The CDR3 bases are TGTGCCAGCTCACCACCGACTAGAGGGGAGGATACGCAGTATTTT.